A selection of T cell receptor beta chains follows, all from one sample in a study of cytomegalovirus exposure and HLA in healthy donors. Measured with immunoSEQ multiplex PCR; TCRdb has only the in-frame clones, and not every one. In total, the table holds 90,000 to 100,000 clones. Sequencing was carried out using PBMCs. The receptors shown here come from a woman younger than 45 in good health and CMV-seronegative. Each CDR3 is given with its conserved first and last residue.

j_gene: TRBJ1-6
v_gene: TRBV7-8
CDR3aa: CASRDYRNSPLHF

j_gene: TRBJ1-1
v_gene: TRBV30
CDR3aa: CAWSEGVWATEAFF

j_gene: TRBJ1-4
v_gene: TRBV28
CDR3aa: CASRAQGGNEKLFF

j_gene: TRBJ2-3
v_gene: TRBV6-1
CDR3aa: CASSEAVAGSTDTQYF

j_gene: TRBJ2-7
v_gene: TRBV30
CDR3aa: CAWSAGEYEQYF

j_gene: TRBJ1-5
v_gene: TRBV6-1
CDR3aa: CASSEGTGGNQPQHF

j_gene: TRBJ2-2
v_gene: TRBV29-1
CDR3aa: CSIARGGLNTGELFF

j_gene: TRBJ2-4
v_gene: TRBV7-2
CDR3aa: CASSFGGAGLGKNIQYF

j_gene: TRBJ1-3
v_gene: TRBV7-2
CDR3aa: CASSLDPGNTIYF

j_gene: TRBJ2-1
v_gene: TRBV6-4
CDR3aa: CASSPYSGSGDYEQFF

j_gene: TRBJ1-6
v_gene: TRBV5-1
CDR3aa: CASSLALRDSYNSPLHF

j_gene: TRBJ2-3
v_gene: TRBV4-1
CDR3aa: CASSQEELAGAQYF

j_gene: TRBJ2-1
v_gene: TRBV4-1
CDR3aa: CASSQVGAVERFF

j_gene: TRBJ1-2
v_gene: TRBV20-1
CDR3aa: CSASWDSWYTF

j_gene: TRBJ2-3
v_gene: TRBV28
CDR3aa: CASSLVGRLTDAQYF